The TCR beta chain under discussion was sequenced for a study of blood T cell repertoires in COVID-19. Per the original methods: Reference gene primers were amplified, and this amplification served to estimate nucleated cell counts. Clones were read by immunoSEQ multiplex PCR, and TCRdb kept only the in-frame ones, dropping some. The DNA gave D and trimming, while V, J and clone size come from that table. The sample yields approximately 100,000 clones, around 82% seen once. Material for sequencing was peripheral blood. The TCR comes from a human donor in a cohort sampled during active or convalescent COVID-19.

CDR3 protein: CASSGPGEKLFF. The CDR3 region has the DNA TGTGCCAGCTCAGGACCGGGAGAAAAACTGTTTTTT. The rearrangement links TRBV18 to TRBJ1-4; D gene ambiguous. Trimming left V 5 bases short and J 8 bases short, with 9 bases between. CDR1 KGHSH and CDR2 LQKENI come from the germline V gene. CDR3 length: 12 amino acids.